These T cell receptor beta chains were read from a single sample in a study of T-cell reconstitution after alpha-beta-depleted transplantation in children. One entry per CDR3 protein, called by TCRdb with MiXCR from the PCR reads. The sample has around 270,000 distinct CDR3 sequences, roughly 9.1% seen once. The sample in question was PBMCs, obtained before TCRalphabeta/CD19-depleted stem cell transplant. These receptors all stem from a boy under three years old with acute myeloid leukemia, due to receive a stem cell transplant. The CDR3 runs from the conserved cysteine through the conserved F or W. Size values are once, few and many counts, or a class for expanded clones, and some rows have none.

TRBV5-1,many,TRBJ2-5,CASSPGGGTQYF
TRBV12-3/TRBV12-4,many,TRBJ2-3,CASSSSPTPGTTDTQYF
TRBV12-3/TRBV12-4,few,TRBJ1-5,CASSLGGGQQPQHF
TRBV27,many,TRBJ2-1,CASNRDRGSGNEQFF
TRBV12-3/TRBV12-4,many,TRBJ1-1,CASSQNSPMNTEAFF
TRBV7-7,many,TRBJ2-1,CASSLVTGAINEQFF
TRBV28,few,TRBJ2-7,CASCTPGQLSIYEQYF
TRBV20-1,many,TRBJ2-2,CSARTLANTGELFF
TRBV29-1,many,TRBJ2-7,CSVETMGLYEQYF
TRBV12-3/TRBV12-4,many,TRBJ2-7,CASSLLGGLGAYEQYF
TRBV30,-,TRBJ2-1,CAWSELAGGDEQFF
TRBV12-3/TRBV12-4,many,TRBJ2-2,CASMGQNGELFF
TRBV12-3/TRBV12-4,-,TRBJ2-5,CASSPGTLYQETQYF
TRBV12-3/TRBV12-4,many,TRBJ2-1,CASSLMPSGHNEQFF
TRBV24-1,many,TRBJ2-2,CATSDRGTAGGGIGELFF
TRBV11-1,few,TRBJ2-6,CASRPGAGANVLTF
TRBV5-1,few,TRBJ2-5,CASRTGTGEETQYF
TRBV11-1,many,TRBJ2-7,CASSLLAGGSSYEQYF
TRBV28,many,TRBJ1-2,CASREGQGGYGYTF
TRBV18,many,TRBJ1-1,CASSPGQGGTEAFF
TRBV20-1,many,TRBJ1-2,CSASPGNGYTF
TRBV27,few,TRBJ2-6,CASSFRVGTDRVRAGANVLTF
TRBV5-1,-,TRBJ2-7,CASSTTGTTSSYEQYF
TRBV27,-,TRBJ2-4,CASSSDGQGERIQYF
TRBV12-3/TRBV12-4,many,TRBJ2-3,CASTLLRGTDTQYF
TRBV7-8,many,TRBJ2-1,CASSLYRGTSGIYNEQFF
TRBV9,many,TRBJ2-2,CASSVTSGGAIPGELFF
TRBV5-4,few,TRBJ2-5,CASSFSPSGQETQYF
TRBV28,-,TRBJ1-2,CASSRPLTALYGYTF
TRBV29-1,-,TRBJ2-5,CSVDPGTETQYF
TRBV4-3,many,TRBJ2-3,CASSQDQTGDTQYF
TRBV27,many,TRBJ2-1,CASSSPFDLAEQFF
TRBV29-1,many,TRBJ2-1,CSVKGVAGMSYNEQFF
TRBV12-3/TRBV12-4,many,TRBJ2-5,CASSLRTGRETQYF
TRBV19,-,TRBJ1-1,CASSPRDREGSAFF
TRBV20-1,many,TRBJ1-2,CSAQTGALGYTF
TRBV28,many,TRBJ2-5,CASSLYPTNEETQYF
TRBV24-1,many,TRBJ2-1,CATSEYRASYNEQFF
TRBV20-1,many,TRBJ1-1,CSARDGGTKGTEAFF
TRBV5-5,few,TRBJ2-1,CASSLVLAAGRNEQFF
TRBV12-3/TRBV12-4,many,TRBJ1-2,CASSPSWQAYYGYTF
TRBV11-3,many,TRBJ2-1,CASSLTGSGWSEQFF
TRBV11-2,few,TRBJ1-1,CASSVTGTNTEAFF
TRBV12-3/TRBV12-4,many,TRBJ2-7,CASSLLGTYYEQYF
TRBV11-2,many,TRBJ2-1,CASSLDSGRWSSYNEQFF
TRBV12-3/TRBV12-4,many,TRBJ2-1,CASSLGGAINEQFF
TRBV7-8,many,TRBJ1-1,CASSLGTGHPKTEAFF
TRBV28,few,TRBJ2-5,CASSADTETQYF
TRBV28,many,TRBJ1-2,CASSGTGPGGYTF
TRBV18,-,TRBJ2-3,CASSPRRTGGTDTQYF
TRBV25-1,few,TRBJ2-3,CASSDPQEGVGPTDTQYF
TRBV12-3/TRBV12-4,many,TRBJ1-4,CASSPRQGEKLFF